This T cell receptor beta chain is from a study of blood T cell repertoires in COVID-19. The length of the CDR3 is 14 residues. Germline V gene sequence: CDR1 MGHRA, CDR2 YSYEKL. The junction had 4 bases not matched to a gene; V was cut back by 3 bases and J by 5 bases. In the original processing: Amplification with reference gene primers provided the estimates of nucleated cell counts. The table came from immunoSEQ multiplex PCR; TCRdb's copy has only in-frame clones and leaves some out. V and J calls and clone size are copied from that table; D and trimming were computed from the DNA. Of about 110,000 clones in the sample, just over 85% are singletons; the top ten hold 2% to 3%.

The sequence came from a human donor in a cohort sampled during active COVID-19. The chain joins TRBV4-1 to TRBJ1-2; TRBD1 aligns across 9 bases. The sequencing sample was made of peripheral blood. The CDR3 nucleotides read TGCGCCAGCAGCCAGGGACAGGGTCCGTATGGCTACACCTTC. As protein: CASSQGQGPYGYTF.